These T cell receptor beta chains were read from a single sample in a study of blood T cell repertoires in COVID-19. Libraries were prepared by immunoSEQ multiplex PCR; TCRdb keeps only in-frame clonotypes and omits some of them. Of 180,000 or so clones in the sample, roughly 86% were seen once. Material: peripheral blood. The receptors originated from a man aged 70-80 years with acute or convalescent COVID-19. Both conserved end residues are part of each CDR3. D genes are given only for firm matches. Size is stated for part of the rows, as once, few or many counts, or as a class when the clone is expanded.

size	D	V	J	CDR3	DNA
NA	TRBD1	TRBV5-1	TRBJ2-2	CASSSQGQGTGELFF	TGCGCCAGCAGCTCACAGGGGCAGGGCACCGGGGAGCTGTTTTTT
NA	NA	TRBV2	TRBJ2-3	CASRSPGTDTQYF	TGTGCCAGCAGGAGTCCAGGGACAGATACGCAGTATTTT
NA	NA	TRBV6-5	TRBJ1-2	CASSYPGGYGYTF	TGTGCCAGCAGTTACCCCGGGGGCTATGGCTACACCTTC
NA	NA	TRBV7-2	TRBJ2-7	CASSQRLASDEQYF	TGTGCCAGCAGCCAGCGTCTAGCGAGCGACGAGCAGTACTTC
once	NA	TRBV6-4	TRBJ2-7	CASRVQVPYEQYF	TGTGCCAGCAGGGTACAGGTTCCCTACGAGCAGTACTTC
NA	NA	TRBV24-1	TRBJ1-5	CATSRAGRNQPQHF	TGTGCCACCAGCAGGGCCGGGCGCAATCAGCCCCAGCATTTT
NA	TRBD2	TRBV29-1	TRBJ2-1	CSHRLAGALNEQFF	TGCAGCCACCGACTAGCGGGAGCCTTAAATGAGCAGTTCTTC
few	TRBD1	TRBV23-1	TRBJ2-2	CASTGTGEHRGAVF	TGCGCCAGCACCGGGACAGGGGAACACCGGGGAGCTGTTTTT
NA	NA	TRBV5-4	TRBJ2-7	CASSSSAAAYEQYF	TGTGCCAGCAGCTCGTCCGCGGCGGCCTACGAGCAGTACTTC
NA	NA	TRBV6-2/TRBV6-3	TRBJ1-3	CASSRHGDSGNTIYF	TGTGCCAGCAGTAGACACGGTGACTCTGGAAACACCATATATTTT
NA	TRBD2	TRBV7-3	TRBJ2-5	CASSAAGVRETQYF	TGTGCCAGCAGCGCAGCGGGGGTACGAGAGACCCAGTACTTC
NA	TRBD2	TRBV7-2	TRBJ2-7	CASSLAGRASYEQYF	TGTGCCAGCAGCTTAGCAGGGAGGGCTTCCTACGAGCAGTACTTC
NA	NA	TRBV28	TRBJ2-1	CASRTYSVGALANEQFF	TGTGCCAGCAGGACCTATTCGGTGGGGGCTCTGGCAAATGAGCAGTTCTTC
once	NA	TRBV5-1	TRBJ1-4	CASSLDIGAAGGEKLFF	TGCGCCAGCAGCTTGGATATCGGGGCTGCCGGGGGGGAAAAACTGTTTTTT
NA	TRBD2	TRBV4-3	TRBJ2-7	CASSQGLRASGAGEQYF	TGCGCCAGCAGCCAGGGGCTGCGAGCGAGCGGGGCAGGCGAGCAGTACTTC
few	NA	TRBV14	TRBJ1-1	CASSLGGEAFF	TGTGCCAGCAGCCTCGGTGGTGAAGCTTTCTTT
few	NA	TRBV6-2/TRBV6-3	TRBJ2-7	CASSYSPSSTAYEQYF	TGTGCCAGCAGTTACTCCCCTTCATCGACAGCTTACGAGCAGTACTTC
NA	TRBD1	TRBV28	TRBJ1-6	CASSGHGTAQGYNSPLHF	TGTGCCAGCAGTGGCCACGGGACAGCTCAGGGATATAATTCACCCCTCCACTTT
NA	NA	TRBV7-2	TRBJ2-5	CASSLDGTTYQETQYF	TGTGCCAGCAGCTTAGACGGGACAACGTACCAAGAGACCCAGTACTTC
NA	NA	TRBV19	TRBJ2-2	CASSMLGVRDKGELFF	TGTGCCAGTAGTATGCTAGGGGTGCGCGATAAGGGGGAGCTGTTTTTT
NA	NA	TRBV7-9	TRBJ2-2	CASSLARPGSHTGELFF	TGTGCCAGCAGCTTAGCTCGGCCAGGGTCGCACACCGGGGAGCTGTTTTTT
few	NA	TRBV27	TRBJ2-2	CASSLANGDTGELFF	TGTGCCAGCAGTTTAGCGAATGGAGACACCGGGGAGCTGTTTTTT
NA	TRBD1	TRBV6-6	TRBJ1-5	CASSRQGREQPQHF	TGTGCCAGCAGCCGACAGGGAAGGGAACAGCCCCAGCATTTT
medium-sized	NA	TRBV7-6	TRBJ2-2	CASSLGAGPFGTGELFF	TGTGCCAGCAGCTTAGGGGCCGGTCCCTTCGGCACCGGGGAGCTGTTTTTT
NA	NA	TRBV28	TRBJ2-5	CASSVPGTHQETQYF	TGTGCCAGCAGTGTGCCCGGGACACATCAAGAGACCCAGTACTTC
NA	TRBD2	TRBV30	TRBJ2-3	CAFSGAGGGTDTQYF	TGTGCCTTTTCCGGGGCGGGGGGTGGCACAGATACGCAGTATTTT
NA	TRBD2	TRBV6-5	TRBJ2-1	CASSWTRNEQFF	TGTGCCAGCAGTTGGACTAGGAATGAGCAGTTCTTC
NA	NA	TRBV4-3	TRBJ1-6	CASSPQRQSPLHF	TGCGCCAGCAGCCCCCAAAGACAGTCACCCCTCCACTTT
NA	NA	TRBV10-3	TRBJ1-1	CAIMRADMNTEAFF	TGTGCCATCATGAGGGCGGATATGAACACTGAAGCTTTCTTT
few	NA	TRBV10-1	TRBJ1-2	CASSETQGYGYTF	TGCGCCAGCAGTGAGACACAGGGCTATGGCTACACCTTC
NA	NA	TRBV11-1	TRBJ2-7	CASSLNRVGEQYF	TGTGCCAGCAGCTTAAATCGGGTCGGCGAGCAGTACTTC
once	NA	TRBV18	TRBJ1-1	CASSPAGFTEAFF	TGTGCCAGCTCACCCGCAGGTTTCACTGAAGCTTTCTTT
once	NA	TRBV4-1	TRBJ2-3	CASSQDTWSDTQYF	TGCGCCAGCAGCCAAGATACTTGGTCAGATACGCAGTATTTT
NA	NA	TRBV4-1	TRBJ1-6	CASSPADLGNNSPLHF	TGCGCCAGCAGCCCAGCGGACCTGGGGAATAATTCACCCCTCCACTTT
NA	TRBD2	TRBV4-3	TRBJ2-7	CASSQAGGLREQYF	TGCGCCAGCAGCCAAGCGGGGGGGCTGAGGGAGCAGTACTTC
NA	NA	TRBV18	TRBJ2-5	CASSPRPGPRGQETQYF	TGTGCCAGCTCACCACGTCCGGGCCCCCGGGGTCAAGAGACCCAGTACTTC
NA	NA	TRBV28	TRBJ1-5	CASSAYSNQPQHF	TGTGCCAGCAGTGCCTATAGCAATCAGCCCCAGCATTTT
NA	NA	TRBV5-4	TRBJ2-7	CASSLGAPYEQYF	TGTGCCAGCAGCTTGGGCGCCCCGTACGAGCAGTACTTC
NA	TRBD2	TRBV7-3	TRBJ2-3	CASSRGLASTDTQYF	TGTGCCAGCAGCCGTGGACTAGCGAGCACAGATACGCAGTATTTT
once	TRBD1	TRBV6-2/TRBV6-3	TRBJ2-7	CASSLQQGLPYEQYF	TGTGCCAGCAGCCTCCAACAGGGGCTACCCTACGAGCAGTACTTC
NA	NA	TRBV7-6	TRBJ1-5	CASSLPGVEPQHF	TGTGCCAGCAGCTTACCAGGTGTCGAACCCCAGCATTTT
NA	TRBD2	TRBV5-4	TRBJ2-3	CASSLVGRGGTPTDTQYF	TGTGCCAGCAGCTTGGTCGGGCGCGGGGGGACCCCCACAGATACGCAGTATTTT
few	NA	TRBV5-1	TRBJ2-1	CASSMDSRLNEQFF	TGCGCCAGCAGCATGGACAGCCGGTTGAATGAGCAGTTCTTC
once	TRBD2	TRBV7-3	TRBJ2-1	CASSLVAGARGEQFF	TGTGCCAGCAGCTTAGTAGCGGGAGCCAGAGGTGAGCAGTTCTTC
NA	TRBD2	TRBV7-2	TRBJ2-3	CASSLHPVAGGLDTQYF	TGTGCCAGCAGCTTACACCCTGTAGCGGGGGGGCTAGATACGCAGTATTTT
NA	NA	TRBV29-1	TRBJ1-2	CSVGTTANYGYTF	TGCAGCGTGGGGACAACCGCTAACTATGGCTACACCTTC
NA	NA	TRBV29-1	TRBJ1-2	CSVVDTLLLLAGYTF	TGCAGCGTTGTTGACACCCTACTCCTACTTGCGGGCTACACCTTC
NA	TRBD1	TRBV5-1	TRBJ2-7	CASSLEQGSFEQYF	TGCGCCAGCAGCTTAGAACAGGGGAGTTTCGAGCAGTACTTC
NA	TRBD2	TRBV3-1/TRBV3-2	TRBJ2-1	CASGRGLAVYNEQFF	TGTGCCAGCGGCCGGGGACTAGCGGTCTACAATGAGCAGTTCTTC
NA	NA	TRBV4-1	TRBJ2-3	CASSQLTDTQYF	TGCGCCAGCAGCCAACTAACAGATACGCAGTATTTT
NA	TRBD1	TRBV4-3	TRBJ1-2	CASSQDRQGVLNLYGYTF	TGCGCCAGCAGCCAAGATCGACAGGGGGTCCTCAACCTCTATGGCTACACCTTC
NA	NA	TRBV7-3	TRBJ2-5	CASSRTPEETQYF	TGTGCCAGCAGCAGGACTCCGGAAGAGACCCAGTACTTC